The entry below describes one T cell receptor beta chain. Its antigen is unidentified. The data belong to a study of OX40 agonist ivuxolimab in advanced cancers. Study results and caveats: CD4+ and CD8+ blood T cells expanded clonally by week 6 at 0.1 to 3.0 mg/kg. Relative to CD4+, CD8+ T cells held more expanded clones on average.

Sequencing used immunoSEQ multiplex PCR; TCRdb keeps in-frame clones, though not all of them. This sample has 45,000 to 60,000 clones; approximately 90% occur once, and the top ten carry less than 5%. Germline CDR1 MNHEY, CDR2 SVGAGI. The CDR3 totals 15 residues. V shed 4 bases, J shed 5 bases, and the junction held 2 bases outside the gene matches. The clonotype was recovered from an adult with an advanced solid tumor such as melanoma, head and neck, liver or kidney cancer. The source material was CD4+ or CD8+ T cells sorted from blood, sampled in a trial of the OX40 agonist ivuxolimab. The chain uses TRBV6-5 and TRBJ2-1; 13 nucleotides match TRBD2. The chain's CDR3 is CASSSGLAGDNEQFF. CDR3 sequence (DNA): TGTGCCAGCAGTTCCGGACTAGCGGGAGACAATGAGCAGTTCTTC.